The TCR beta chain described here comes from a study of Ad26.COV2.S vaccination and SARS-CoV-2 variants. The data were produced by immunoSEQ multiplex PCR, yet TCRdb's version contains in-frame clones alone and is incomplete. Of fewer than 800,000 clones listed, about 89% are singletons. The CDR3 extends over 18 amino acids. V dropped 0 bases and J dropped 8 bases, with 25 bases sitting between them. CDR1 is LGHNA, CDR2 YSLEER, per germline. Treatment specified: around 19 received Ad26.COV2.S at low or high dose, single or two shots; several received placebo; per-sample allocation not given. Following the first vaccine or placebo injection, samples were taken on day 63. Cohort 1b enrolled adults aged 18-55 years in Boston.

The sample here was peripheral blood, taken in a trial of Ad26.COV2.S vaccine versus placebo. V is TRBV4-3 and J is TRBJ1-2; D is perhaps TRBD1 (6 bases). This sequence was found in a person between 18 and 65 years old who received the Ad26.COV2.S COVID-19 vaccine or a placebo. CDR3 sequence (DNA): TGCGCCAGCAGCCAAGATATCCTCTCCCGACAGGCCTATATAGGCTACACCTTC. Translated, it gives CASSQDILSRQAYIGYTF.